The rows below give T cell receptor beta chains drawn from one sample of a study of blood T cell repertoires in COVID-19. Libraries were prepared by immunoSEQ multiplex PCR; TCRdb keeps only in-frame clonotypes and omits some of them. The sample lists around 190,000 clones, roughly 80% occurring once. The sequencing sample was made of peripheral blood. All receptors derive from a woman in her fifties or sixties with acute or convalescent COVID-19. Each CDR3 is given with its conserved first and last residue. Clone size is not always given. Where it is, it says once, few, many or a class for expanded clones.

CDR3 protein: CATSRDLRGGEGTETQYF
J gene: TRBJ2-5
V gene: TRBV15
clone size: -

CDR3 protein: CASSYSTGGGAYNEQFF
J gene: TRBJ2-1
V gene: TRBV7-2
clone size: -

CDR3 protein: CASSVLTLLLAGGNYNEQFF
J gene: TRBJ2-1
V gene: TRBV9
clone size: -

CDR3 protein: CASTRGSGSGELFF
J gene: TRBJ2-2
V gene: TRBV19
clone size: -

CDR3 protein: CATSRDLGDYSPLHF
J gene: TRBJ1-6
V gene: TRBV15
clone size: -

CDR3 protein: CASSWGTRGYNEQFF
J gene: TRBJ2-1
V gene: TRBV5-6
clone size: -

CDR3 protein: CASSIWGEPQHF
J gene: TRBJ1-5
V gene: TRBV19
clone size: -

CDR3 protein: CASSEAGGNQPQHF
J gene: TRBJ1-5
V gene: TRBV6-1
clone size: -

CDR3 protein: CASQTGGNQPQHF
J gene: TRBJ1-5
V gene: TRBV28
clone size: few

CDR3 protein: CATSDSRGAYEQYF
J gene: TRBJ2-7
V gene: TRBV24-1
clone size: -

CDR3 protein: CASREGSLGDYEQYF
J gene: TRBJ2-7
V gene: TRBV28
clone size: once

CDR3 protein: CASSILAGIRTDTQYF
J gene: TRBJ2-3
V gene: TRBV19
clone size: -

CDR3 protein: CASSNRQGSGNQPQHF
J gene: TRBJ1-5
V gene: TRBV6-6
clone size: -

CDR3 protein: CASQKNTEAFF
J gene: TRBJ1-1
V gene: TRBV27
clone size: -

CDR3 protein: CSVDDQDRVGAFF
J gene: TRBJ1-1
V gene: TRBV29-1
clone size: few

CDR3 protein: CASSSVALSTDTQYF
J gene: TRBJ2-3
V gene: TRBV27
clone size: many

CDR3 protein: CASSRTGGAFGSYEQYF
J gene: TRBJ2-7
V gene: TRBV19
clone size: -

CDR3 protein: CASSSASGSFQGAEQYF
J gene: TRBJ2-7
V gene: TRBV11-2
clone size: -

CDR3 protein: CASSVPLAGAADTQYF
J gene: TRBJ2-3
V gene: TRBV9
clone size: -

CDR3 protein: CASSQTGTITDTQYF
J gene: TRBJ2-3
V gene: TRBV4-1
clone size: -

CDR3 protein: CASSLGTGEGQPQHF
J gene: TRBJ1-5
V gene: TRBV5-6
clone size: -

CDR3 protein: CASSPPNTQYF
J gene: TRBJ2-3
V gene: TRBV11-2
clone size: -

CDR3 protein: CAWGGVEETQYF
J gene: TRBJ2-5
V gene: TRBV30
clone size: few

CDR3 protein: CASSLTFTGEYEQYF
J gene: TRBJ2-7
V gene: TRBV27
clone size: few

CDR3 protein: CASSLKRNQPQHF
J gene: TRBJ1-5
V gene: TRBV12-3/TRBV12-4
clone size: -

CDR3 protein: CASRGTGGHLGYGYTF
J gene: TRBJ1-2
V gene: TRBV28
clone size: -

CDR3 protein: CASSPSPGQNTEAFF
J gene: TRBJ1-1
V gene: TRBV18
clone size: few

CDR3 protein: CASSDSPGSRDTGELFF
J gene: TRBJ2-2
V gene: TRBV10-1
clone size: -

CDR3 protein: CASSSGQGLGTEAFF
J gene: TRBJ1-1
V gene: TRBV5-4
clone size: -

CDR3 protein: CAWSPLDTRNEQFF
J gene: TRBJ2-1
V gene: TRBV30
clone size: -

CDR3 protein: CASSLMVAGASGELFF
J gene: TRBJ2-2
V gene: TRBV7-2
clone size: -

CDR3 protein: CASSPTGRETQYF
J gene: TRBJ2-5
V gene: TRBV6-5
clone size: once

CDR3 protein: CSAGGTSQEQYF
J gene: TRBJ2-7
V gene: TRBV29-1
clone size: -

CDR3 protein: CASSFLTGGNSPLHF
J gene: TRBJ1-6
V gene: TRBV28
clone size: -

CDR3 protein: CASSPRSRDSNSPLHF
J gene: TRBJ1-6
V gene: TRBV7-8
clone size: -

CDR3 protein: CASSGALLNTEAFF
J gene: TRBJ1-1
V gene: TRBV18
clone size: -

CDR3 protein: CASSPGLGSGGYTF
J gene: TRBJ1-2
V gene: TRBV6-5
clone size: -

CDR3 protein: CASSSDPGAMNTEAFF
J gene: TRBJ1-1
V gene: TRBV4-2
clone size: -

CDR3 protein: CASSRQQGDVEEQYF
J gene: TRBJ2-7
V gene: TRBV18
clone size: -

CDR3 protein: CASAPTGGNFYNSPLHF
J gene: TRBJ1-6
V gene: TRBV28
clone size: -

CDR3 protein: CASTSNLAGGPRQYF
J gene: TRBJ2-7
V gene: TRBV28
clone size: -

CDR3 protein: CASSPPLSGRADTQYF
J gene: TRBJ2-3
V gene: TRBV19
clone size: once

CDR3 protein: CASSLGTSGVDTQYF
J gene: TRBJ2-3
V gene: TRBV7-2
clone size: -

CDR3 protein: CASSLGLASYEQYF
J gene: TRBJ2-7
V gene: TRBV28
clone size: few

CDR3 protein: CASTIGGQPQHF
J gene: TRBJ1-5
V gene: TRBV6-5
clone size: -

CDR3 protein: CASSPPSGGGPETQYF
J gene: TRBJ2-5
V gene: TRBV19
clone size: -

CDR3 protein: CASSLGGAGNTEAFF
J gene: TRBJ1-1
V gene: TRBV7-8
clone size: -

CDR3 protein: CASSLAGTGYEQYF
J gene: TRBJ2-7
V gene: TRBV27
clone size: -

CDR3 protein: CASSFLRTSGRANEQFF
J gene: TRBJ2-1
V gene: TRBV5-1
clone size: -

CDR3 protein: CAWSRGTGIYEQYF
J gene: TRBJ2-7
V gene: TRBV30
clone size: few

CDR3 protein: CASSLNRASNQPQHF
J gene: TRBJ1-5
V gene: TRBV7-2
clone size: -

CDR3 protein: CATSSQRGGPYEQYF
J gene: TRBJ2-7
V gene: TRBV15
clone size: -

CDR3 protein: CATSDLAGGLRGEQFF
J gene: TRBJ2-1
V gene: TRBV24-1
clone size: -

CDR3 protein: CASSHRTGLGYNEQFF
J gene: TRBJ2-1
V gene: TRBV14
clone size: -

CDR3 protein: CASSRLENEQFF
J gene: TRBJ2-1
V gene: TRBV13
clone size: -

CDR3 protein: CASSYSPSYEQYF
J gene: TRBJ2-7
V gene: TRBV6-5
clone size: -